This T cell receptor (beta chain) originates from a study of regulatory T cells in long-lasting Graves disease. The TCR beta library used iRepertoire HTBI primers with Arm-PCR amplification of CDR3. TCRdb recomputed calls from the multiplex PCR reads with MiXCR, one row per CDR3 protein. The sample records 400,000 to 550,000 distinct CDR3 sequences, roughly 15% being singletons. This sample's time point: newly diagnosed GD, antithyroid drugs for less than 3 months. TCR sequences were obtained from RNA taken from PBMCs. The study, taken as a whole, reports: Not thyroid tissue but only peripheral blood was studied.

There are many counts of this clonotype. Its antigen is not known. One junction end does not reproduce the germline sequence, and a read error may be involved. In germline, CDR1 is SSHAT, CDR2 FNYEAQ (reference sequence). CDR3 length: 14 amino acids. These data were also reused for a study on T cells in Graves' hyperthyroidism and ophthalmopathy. That study reports: The primer set for the first-round RT-PCR of the TCR CDR3 was HTBI.

This TCR was sampled from a woman aged 30 to 39 with Graves disease. This specimen was peripheral blood mononuclear cells (PBMCs), taken at new diagnosis, from a patient treated with antithyroid drugs. The chain links TRBV7-7 to TRBJ2-1; 8 bases are shared with TRBD2. The CDR3 sequence is CASSLGLARNEQFF. The CDR3 nucleotides read TGTGCTAGCAGCTTAGGACTAGCTAGGAATGAGCAGTTCTTC.